This T cell receptor (beta chain) was identified in a study of T-cell reconstitution after alpha-beta-depleted transplantation in children. Trimming took off 3 bases at V and 8 bases at J, with 19 bases between the two ends. CDR3 length equals 15 residues. This clonotype was detected many times. Unique molecular identifiers tagged the TCRbeta library. A single record per CDR3 protein comes from TCRdb applying MiXCR to the PCR reads. The table lists over 400,000 distinct CDR3 sequences, around an eighth of them singletons. This chain joins TRBV12-3 or TRBV12-4 and TRBJ1-2, with D perhaps TRBD1 (6 bases). The source of this sequence is a human donor who donated a stem cell graft to a child with combined immunodeficiency. Sequences were derived from PBMCs from the stem cell graft donor, sampled from the stem cell graft. The CDR3 sequence: CASSFAVWGQSGYTF. CDR3 nucleotides: TGTGCCAGCAGTTTCGCCGTCTGGGGGCAATCGGGCTACACCTTC.